The clone carrying this TCR beta chain has a handful of counts. The target antigen is unknown. Within the sample, other DNA sequences also encode this same CDR3. This sample was included in a study of shared clonotypes between healthy human individuals. About the research overall: CD4 naive and CD4 memory each took three plates per donor, while CD8 naive took two and CD8 memory one. Study-wide results and limits: Memory subsets had estimated richness that was generally smaller than that of naive subsets.

Clones were sequenced by immunoSEQ multiplex PCR, and TCRdb holds only the in-frame ones, with some missing. The table includes about 2.4 million clones, 93% detected once. V lost 3 bases and J lost 0, with 8 bases in between. The CDR3 is 14 residues long. CDR1 KGHSH and CDR2 LQKENI come from the germline V gene. The sample comprised naive CD4+ T cells from PBMCs. Described subset: CD45RA+ positively selected. The TCR was taken from a man younger than 30 in good health. Some clones in this sample may be carry-over from other donors' samples. This chain uses TRBV18 with TRBJ1-1, with D uncertain. Written as DNA, the CDR3 is TGTGCCAGCTCACCGGCGGGAATGAACACTGAAGCTTTCTTT. This encodes CASSPAGMNTEAFF.